This T cell receptor (beta chain) was obtained from a study of blood T cells in healthy people across ages. The overall study: In model experiments, template switching was able to capture about one barcoded beta molecule for every two T cells that were present. Findings and caveats of the study: Age advanced and TCR beta diversity per million T cells fell, roughly linearly.

In the case of this clonotype: The target antigen is unknown.

Sample donors were healthy Caucasian individuals that came from Russia, aged roughly 6 to 95. Isolated per sample were at least 7 million PBMCs. Then a second PCR, running about 6 to 12 cycles, was carried out with a sample-barcoded 5' primer and a J-beta primer mix. In TCRdb, the 5' RACE reads were re-called with MiXCR into one record per CDR3 protein. Of over 1,500,000 distinct CDR3 sequences listed, 49% are singletons. Germline CDR1 and CDR2: SNHLY and FYNNEI. This CDR3 contains 17 residues. The V end was cut by 4 bases, the J end by 0 bases, with 16 bases between. The TCR sequence derives from a woman in her thirties or forties in good health. Material for sequencing was blood. The rearrangement joins TRBV2 to TRBJ2-4; the D gene is possibly TRBD1 (5 bases). DNA of the CDR3: TGTGCCAGCAGTGGACCGACAGCCGAATTAGCCAAAAACATTCAGTACTTC. Its protein product is CASSGPTAELAKNIQYF.